The TCR beta chain described here comes from a study of T cell responses to AZD1222 COVID-19 vaccine. Assay: immunoSEQ multiplex PCR; the TCRdb copy retains only in-frame clones and omits some. The data show approximately 160,000 clones, around 91% seen once. CDR3 size: 14 residues. The germline CDR1 and CDR2 sequences are SGHTA and FQGNSA. Deletions cut 3 bases from V and 3 bases from J, with 11 bases between. Sequenced here: peripheral blood, sampled on day 0 of AZD1222 vaccination. The rearrangement joins TRBV7-2 to TRBJ1-2; D uncertain. This TCR came from an adult in good health. As DNA, the CDR3 is TGTGCCAGCAGCTTGACTGGCACACACTATGGCTACACCTTC. This translates into CASSLTGTHYGYTF.